The rows below give T cell receptor beta chains drawn from one sample of a study of Graves' ophthalmopathy and Graves' hyperthyroidism. TCRdb passed the multiplex PCR reads through MiXCR, listing each CDR3 protein once. Here the sample spans approximately 700,000 distinct CDR3 sequences, roughly two fifths being singletons. Specimen: peripheral blood. Receptors originate from an adult man with Graves' ophthalmopathy. Both conserved end residues are part of each CDR3. Fields, in order: CDR3 DNA, CDR3 protein, D gene, V gene, clone size, J gene. A D gene is named only where the DNA matches it firmly. The size entry is marked missing in some rows and otherwise reads once, few, many or a size class.

cdr3_nt: TGTGCCAGCAGTCCAACTAAACAGGGGAACTATGGCTACACCTTC; cdr3_aa: CASSPTKQGNYGYTF; d_call: TRBD1; v_call: TRBV2; clone_size: many; j_call: TRBJ1-2
cdr3_nt: TGTGCCAGCGCCAGGACCCGATTCGAAGCTTTCTTT; cdr3_aa: CASARTRFEAFF; d_call: -; v_call: TRBV28; clone_size: -; j_call: TRBJ1-1
cdr3_nt: TGCAGTGCTAGAGACTGGGACCGACTCTCCTACGAGCAGTACTTC; cdr3_aa: CSARDWDRLSYEQYF; d_call: -; v_call: TRBV20-1; clone_size: -; j_call: TRBJ2-7
cdr3_nt: TGTGCCACCAGCAGGTATTCGTCGGTTTACGAGCAGTACTTC; cdr3_aa: CATSRYSSVYEQYF; d_call: -; v_call: TRBV15; clone_size: many; j_call: TRBJ2-7
cdr3_nt: TGTGCCAGCAGCTTGCACCAGAGCAATCAGCCCCAGCATTTT; cdr3_aa: CASSLHQSNQPQHF; d_call: -; v_call: TRBV7-2; clone_size: few; j_call: TRBJ1-5
cdr3_nt: TGCGCCAGCAGCTTTGACATTACCTACGAGCAGTACTTC; cdr3_aa: CASSFDITYEQYF; d_call: -; v_call: TRBV5-1; clone_size: many; j_call: TRBJ2-7
cdr3_nt: TGTGCCAGCAGTTCCCCAGGGGTCATTCAGTACTTC; cdr3_aa: CASSSPGVIQYF; d_call: -; v_call: TRBV2; clone_size: -; j_call: TRBJ2-4
cdr3_nt: TGTGCCAGCTCACCACCGGTCGGGGACCCGCGCGCCACTGAAGCTTTCTTT; cdr3_aa: CASSPPVGDPRATEAFF; d_call: -; v_call: TRBV7-2; clone_size: -; j_call: TRBJ1-1
cdr3_nt: TGTGCCAGCAGCCAAGGCAGGGAGTTACCCCTCCACTTT; cdr3_aa: CASSQGRELPLHF; d_call: -; v_call: TRBV4-2; clone_size: many; j_call: TRBJ1-6
cdr3_nt: TGTGCCAGTAGTATAGGGGGCGACGCTGAAGCTTTCTTT; cdr3_aa: CASSIGGDAEAFF; d_call: -; v_call: TRBV19; clone_size: -; j_call: TRBJ1-1
cdr3_nt: TGCAGTGCTAGTAGGGCCGGGTCTGGAAACACCATATATTTT; cdr3_aa: CSASRAGSGNTIYF; d_call: -; v_call: TRBV20-1; clone_size: -; j_call: TRBJ1-3
cdr3_nt: TGTGCCAGCCGCCCTGATCGCGGGGGGGTCCTGACTTTC; cdr3_aa: CASRPDRGGVLTF; d_call: TRBD2; v_call: TRBV6-2/TRBV6-3; clone_size: -; j_call: TRBJ2-6
cdr3_nt: TGTGCCAGCAGCTTAACCGGGACACAAAAATACGAGCAGTACTTC; cdr3_aa: CASSLTGTQKYEQYF; d_call: -; v_call: TRBV7-9; clone_size: few; j_call: TRBJ2-7
cdr3_nt: TGCAGTGCTCCACGAGCGGGGGCCGCCTTGGTAGAGCAGTACTTC; cdr3_aa: CSAPRAGAALVEQYF; d_call: TRBD2; v_call: TRBV20-1; clone_size: -; j_call: TRBJ2-7
cdr3_nt: TGCAGCGTTCGGGGGTTCGGGTCTGGGGCCAACGTCCTGACTTTC; cdr3_aa: CSVRGFGSGANVLTF; d_call: -; v_call: TRBV29-1; clone_size: many; j_call: TRBJ2-6
cdr3_nt: TGTGCCAGCAGCTTAGCGAAAGGACTAGTAGGCGAGCAGTTCTTC; cdr3_aa: CASSLAKGLVGEQFF; d_call: TRBD2; v_call: TRBV11-2; clone_size: -; j_call: TRBJ2-1
cdr3_nt: TGTGCCAGCAGCTCGGGACAGGGGGCTACCTACGAGCAGTACTTC; cdr3_aa: CASSSGQGATYEQYF; d_call: TRBD1; v_call: TRBV7-9; clone_size: few; j_call: TRBJ2-7
cdr3_nt: TGTGCCAGCAGCCAGGCCACCGGGACAGGGCAAGAGACCCAGTACTTC; cdr3_aa: CASSQATGTGQETQYF; d_call: TRBD1; v_call: TRBV7-2; clone_size: -; j_call: TRBJ2-5
cdr3_nt: TGTGCCACCAGCTGGGCGGGGGGAACGAACACCGGGGAGCTGTTTTTT; cdr3_aa: CATSWAGGTNTGELFF; d_call: TRBD2; v_call: TRBV15; clone_size: -; j_call: TRBJ2-2
cdr3_nt: TGTGCCAGCAGTGCTCAGGGACAGGTGGACACCGGGGAGCTGTTTTTT; cdr3_aa: CASSAQGQVDTGELFF; d_call: TRBD1; v_call: TRBV2; clone_size: -; j_call: TRBJ2-2
cdr3_nt: TGTGCCAGCAGGATACAACCGAACACTGAAGCTTTCTTT; cdr3_aa: CASRIQPNTEAFF; d_call: -; v_call: TRBV2; clone_size: many; j_call: TRBJ1-1
cdr3_nt: TGTGCCACCAGTGATCAGACGGGAAAACTGTTTTTT; cdr3_aa: CATSDQTGKLFF; d_call: -; v_call: TRBV24-1; clone_size: many; j_call: TRBJ1-4
cdr3_nt: TGTGCCGGCGACAGGGGGCCTTACGGAGGAGGTCAGCCCCAGCATTTT; cdr3_aa: CAGDRGPYGGGQPQHF; d_call: TRBD1; v_call: TRBV25-1; clone_size: -; j_call: TRBJ1-5
cdr3_nt: TGCAGTGCTAGTAAGCTGGCGGTAGGGCCCTACGAGCAGTACTTC; cdr3_aa: CSASKLAVGPYEQYF; d_call: -; v_call: TRBV20-1; clone_size: -; j_call: TRBJ2-7
cdr3_nt: TGTGCGTCTTCTGGCGGGGGCGTTTATGGGGCCAACGTCCTGACTTTC; cdr3_aa: CASSGGGVYGANVLTF; d_call: -; v_call: TRBV13; clone_size: -; j_call: TRBJ2-6
cdr3_nt: TGCAGTGCTAGTCCGGGACATAACACCGGGGAGCTGTTTTTT; cdr3_aa: CSASPGHNTGELFF; d_call: -; v_call: TRBV20-1; clone_size: -; j_call: TRBJ2-2